The clone carrying this T cell receptor (beta chain) is labeled medium-sized. Its specificity is not known. Germline V gene lookup returns CDR1 MNHNS and CDR2 SASEGT. Trimming stripped 2 bases from V and 5 bases from J, with 15 bases between. The CDR3 loop spans 15 amino acids. The TCR beta CDR3 region underwent multiplex PCR amplification with 32 V and 13 J primers. One entry per CDR3 protein, called by TCRdb with MiXCR from the multiplex PCR reads. The sample has about 5,700 distinct CDR3 sequences; around 20% are singletons. This record comes from a study of immune heterogeneity within non-small cell lung tumors. TCRs were amplified from 600 ng gDNA of bulk tumor per sample. Multiple widely separated biopsies were taken from each primary tumor at surgery. Curative operations were performed on patients who had untreated, newly diagnosed non-small cell lung cancer. Study donors were patients with a new diagnosis of non-small cell lung cancer who underwent surgery with curative intent.

Broader study findings: Comparison across individual patients showed largely distinct high-frequency T-cell receptor beta clonotypes. In tumor regions, T-cell clonality showed a moderate but significant correlation with local tumor mutational burden (R around 0.32).

The sequenced sample consisted of lung tumor tissue. The chain has TRBV6-1 and TRBJ1-1; maybe TRBD1 (5 bases). The TCR comes from a woman aged 55 to 70 with non-small cell lung cancer. CDR3 protein: CASSEYRGSGTEAFF. DNA for the CDR3: TGTGCCAGCAGTGAATATAGGGGTTCGGGGACTGAAGCTTTCTTT.